The rows below give T cell receptor beta chains drawn from one sample of a study of T cells in Graves' hyperthyroidism and ophthalmopathy. TCRdb reanalysed the multiplex PCR reads using MiXCR and keeps one entry per CDR3 protein. The table lists under 400,000 distinct CDR3 sequences, about 18% of them singletons. What was sequenced was blood. These receptors all come from a woman aged 50 to 65 with Graves' hyperthyroidism. CDR3s include the opening cysteine and the closing phenylalanine or tryptophan. The D gene is left open where the match is weak. Only part of the rows carry a size: once, few, many, or a class if the clone is expanded.

d_gene | j_gene | v_gene | abundance | CDR3aa | CDR3nt
- | TRBJ2-1 | TRBV7-7 | - | CASSLSQGTEQFF | TGTGCTAGCAGCTTGTCCCAGGGGACTGAGCAGTTCTTC
- | TRBJ1-1 | TRBV18 | many | CASSPLEGVTEAFF | TGTGCCAGCTCACCCCTGGAGGGAGTCACTGAAGCTTTCTTT
- | TRBJ2-1 | TRBV2 | many | CASSEIRTTNEQFF | TGTGCCAGCAGTGAGATCCGCACGACCAATGAGCAGTTCTTC
- | TRBJ2-3 | TRBV7-9 | many | CASSDADTQYF | TGTGCCAGCAGTGACGCAGATACGCAGTATTTT
- | TRBJ2-1 | TRBV29-1 | - | CSATGSWHNEQFF | TGCAGCGCCACAGGGAGCTGGCACAATGAGCAGTTCTTC
- | TRBJ1-1 | TRBV7-8 | many | CASSPSVGTVNTEAFF | TGTGCCAGCAGCCCTTCCGTGGGGACCGTGAACACTGAAGCTTTCTTT
- | TRBJ2-3 | TRBV12-3/TRBV12-4 | many | CASSLGADTQYF | TGTGCCAGCAGCTTAGGTGCAGATACGCAGTATTTT
- | TRBJ2-1 | TRBV7-2 | many | CASSLANKYNEQFF | TGTGCCAGCAGCTTAGCGAACAAGTACAATGAGCAGTTCTTC
- | TRBJ2-2 | TRBV7-3 | many | CASSSSTGAGELFF | TGTGCCAGCAGCTCCTCTACGGGGGCCGGGGAGCTGTTTTTT
TRBD2 | TRBJ2-1 | TRBV19 | - | CASSTLAGGQVNEQFF | TGTGCCAGTAGTACGTTAGCGGGGGGACAGGTCAATGAGCAGTTCTTC
TRBD1 | TRBJ2-7 | TRBV11-2 | many | CASSSDRVREQYF | TGTGCCAGCAGCTCGGACAGGGTTCGCGAGCAGTACTTC
- | TRBJ2-7 | TRBV5-1 | few | CASSLALGPYEQYF | TGCGCCAGCAGCTTGGCCCTTGGACCCTACGAGCAGTACTTC
- | TRBJ1-4 | TRBV3-1 | many | CASSPKGEKLFF | TGTGCCAGCAGCCCCAAGGGTGAAAAACTGTTTTTT
TRBD2 | TRBJ2-3 | TRBV20-1 | - | CSARSWTSVRAGSTDTQYF | TGCAGTGCTAGATCGTGGACGTCAGTACGAGCGGGGAGCACAGATACGCAGTATTTT
- | TRBJ2-2 | TRBV7-9 | few | CASSSGRGELFF | TGTGCCAGCAGCTCCGGCCGCGGGGAGCTGTTTTTT
- | TRBJ2-3 | TRBV11-2 | many | CASSLEYRLVGGTDTQYF | TGTGCCAGCAGCTTAGAGTACCGACTAGTTGGTGGTACAGATACGCAGTATTTT
- | TRBJ1-6 | TRBV15 | few | CATSGGEGKLPLHF | TGTGCCACCAGCGGGGGAGAGGGAAAGCTGCCCCTCCACTTT
- | TRBJ2-1 | TRBV28 | - | CASTRRELSYNEQFF | TGTGCCAGCACCCGAAGGGAACTCTCATACAATGAGCAGTTCTTC
- | TRBJ2-1 | TRBV5-1 | - | CASSLALSLGNEQFF | TGCGCCAGCAGCTTGGCTCTCTCTCTGGGGAATGAGCAGTTCTTC
- | TRBJ1-1 | TRBV9 | few | CASSAGGHLNTEAFF | TGTGCCAGCAGCGCGGGGGGACACCTGAACACTGAAGCTTTCTTT
- | TRBJ1-5 | TRBV20-1 | few | CSAGREFDNQPQHF | TGCAGTGCTGGCAGGGAATTTGACAATCAGCCCCAGCATTTT
TRBD1 | TRBJ1-1 | TRBV7-9 | few | CASHRGVSEAFF | TGTGCCAGCCACAGGGGAGTATCTGAAGCTTTCTTT
- | TRBJ1-2 | TRBV5-1 | - | CASSTNGNGYTF | TGCGCCAGCAGCACTAACGGGAATGGCTACACCTTC
TRBD2 | TRBJ2-7 | TRBV5-6 | - | CASSPSGMYEQYF | TGTGCCAGCAGCCCGAGCGGGATGTACGAGCAGTACTTC
TRBD1 | TRBJ1-2 | TRBV7-9 | - | CASSSNPTGLGGGYTF | TGTGCCAGCAGCTCAAACCCGACAGGGCTCGGGGGGGGCTACACCTTC
- | TRBJ1-5 | TRBV28 | - | CASSLSQGFNQPQHF | TGTGCCAGCAGTTTATCACAGGGATTCAATCAGCCCCAGCATTTT
- | TRBJ2-7 | TRBV12-3/TRBV12-4 | many | CASSLVPNSYEQYF | TGTGCCAGCAGCTTAGTGCCAAACTCCTACGAGCAGTACTTC
TRBD1 | TRBJ1-3 | TRBV11-2 | - | CASSTGDGNTIYF | TGTGCCAGCAGCACAGGGGATGGAAACACCATATATTTT
TRBD1 | TRBJ2-5 | TRBV6-5 | many | CASSYRTGWEETQYF | TGTGCCAGCAGTTACCGGACAGGGTGGGAAGAGACCCAGTACTTC
TRBD2 | TRBJ2-5 | TRBV10-3 | few | CAIRPGLAVQETQYF | TGTGCCATCAGGCCGGGACTAGCGGTCCAAGAGACCCAGTACTTC
TRBD1 | TRBJ1-1 | TRBV11-2 | many | CASSLQGEVTEAFF | TGTGCCAGCAGCTTGCAGGGGGAGGTCACTGAAGCTTTCTTT
TRBD2 | TRBJ2-7 | TRBV20-1 | many | CSARTSGGTYEQYF | TGCAGTGCGCGGACTAGCGGGGGAACCTACGAGCAGTACTTC
TRBD2 | TRBJ2-5 | TRBV6-2/TRBV6-3 | - | CASSYSLASGSWGLGKETQYF | TGTGCCAGCAGTTACTCGCTGGCTAGCGGGAGTTGGGGCCTAGGTAAAGAGACCCAGTACTTC
- | TRBJ2-5 | TRBV6-4 | few | CASSDSTRGAQTQYF | TGTGCCAGCAGTGACTCCACCAGGGGTGCGCAGACCCAGTACTTC
TRBD2 | TRBJ2-7 | TRBV6-1 | - | CASSGGLAGRFPYDQYF | TGTGCCAGCAGTGGAGGACTAGCAGGGAGGTTCCCCTACGATCAGTACTTC
- | TRBJ2-7 | TRBV20-1 | - | CSAPVRTWGSYEQYF | TGCAGTGCACCCGTTCGTACCTGGGGCTCCTACGAGCAGTACTTC
- | TRBJ1-3 | TRBV10-3 | - | CAISESRANTIYF | TGTGCCATCAGTGAGTCGAGGGCAAACACCATATATTTT
- | TRBJ2-5 | TRBV12-3/TRBV12-4 | many | CASSFEGSGTQYF | TGTGCCAGCAGTTTTGAGGGGTCGGGGACCCAGTACTTC
TRBD2 | TRBJ2-6 | TRBV3-1 | - | CASNQLSVASREAGANVLTF | TGTGCCAGCAACCAATTGAGCGTCGCTTCCCGGGAGGCTGGGGCCAACGTCCTGACTTTC
- | TRBJ1-1 | TRBV7-2 | - | CASSFREDTEAFF | TGTGCCAGCAGCTTCAGGGAGGACACTGAAGCTTTCTTT
- | TRBJ1-5 | TRBV25-1 | few | CASSDLGGQPQHF | TGTGCCAGCAGTGATCTAGGGGGTCAGCCCCAGCATTTT